This paragraph covers one T cell receptor beta chain sequence. As yet, its antigen is unknown. These data come from a study of early stage breast cancer tumors. Study at large: ER+/PR+/HER2- status applied to about 70% of the 16 invasive breast tumors. About 10-fold was the mean read coverage per sample.

CDR3 length: 14 residues. The V end was cut by 4 bases, the J end by 9 bases, with 20 bases between. CDR1 SGDLS and CDR2 YYNGEE come from the germline V gene. Assay: immunoSEQ multiplex PCR; the TCRdb copy retains only in-frame clones and omits some. Of about 50,000 clones listed, approximately 80% are singletons. Study-level results: Bulk DNA sequencing of unsorted cells missed chain pairing and markers.

Sequenced sample: blood. The chain combines TRBV9 with TRBJ2-7; D perhaps matches TRBD1 (5 bases). This receptor was taken from a person aged 30 to 40 with breast cancer. CDR3 sequence (DNA): TGTGCCAGCAGCCCACGACAGTCCTACGAGCGGCAGTACTTC. It is translated as CASSPRQSYERQYF.